This TCR beta chain was captured in a study of breast tumors, draining lymph nodes, adjacent tissues. V lost 6 bases and J 5 bases, leaving 15 bases between the germline ends. The CDR3 has 14 residues. Germline V gene lookup returns CDR1 MDHEN and CDR2 SYDVKM. This clonotype was found a few times. Antigen unknown. Breast cancer patients provided tissue from their axillary draining lymph nodes. The study's findings and limits: Luminal-like breast cancer showed significantly greater tumor-nontumor repertoire similarity than basal-like breast cancer did. Data only fit, rather than demonstrated, lymph node origin of most tumor T cells. Compared with lymph nodes, tumors were less diverse; compared with nontumor tissue, more.

TCRdb fed the multiplex PCR reads into MiXCR, producing one record per CDR3 protein. The sample includes more than 100,000 distinct CDR3 sequences, 20% to 25% seen only once; the top ten take 2.5% to 3%. The gene calls are TRBV28 and TRBJ2-3, with TRBD1 as a possible D gene (5 bases). The source is a female donor with breast cancer. Some clones in this sample may be carry-over from other donors' samples. The source material was axillary lymph node tissue. CDR3 coding DNA: TGTGCCAGCAGCACCCCTCAGGGAATAGATACGCAGTATTTT. As protein: CASSTPQGIDTQYF.